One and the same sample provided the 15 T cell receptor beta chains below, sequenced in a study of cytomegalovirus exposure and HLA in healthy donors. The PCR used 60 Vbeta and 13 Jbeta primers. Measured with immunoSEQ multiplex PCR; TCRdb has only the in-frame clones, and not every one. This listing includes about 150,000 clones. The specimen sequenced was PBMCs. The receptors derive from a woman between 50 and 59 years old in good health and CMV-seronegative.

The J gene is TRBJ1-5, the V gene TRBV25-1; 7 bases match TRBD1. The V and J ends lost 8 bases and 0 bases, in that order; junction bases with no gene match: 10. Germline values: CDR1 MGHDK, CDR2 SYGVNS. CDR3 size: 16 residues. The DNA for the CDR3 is TGTGCCAGCGGAAAGACAGGGCCCCATAGCAATCAGCCCCAGCATTTT. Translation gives CASGKTGPHSNQPQHF.

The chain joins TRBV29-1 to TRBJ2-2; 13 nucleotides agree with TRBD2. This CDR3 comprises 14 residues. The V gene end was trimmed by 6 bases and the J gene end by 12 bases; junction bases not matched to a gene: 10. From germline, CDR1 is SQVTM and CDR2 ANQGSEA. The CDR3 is CSVRGLAGEGQLFF. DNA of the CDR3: TGCAGCGTCAGAGGACTAGCGGGAGAAGGGCAGCTGTTTTTT.

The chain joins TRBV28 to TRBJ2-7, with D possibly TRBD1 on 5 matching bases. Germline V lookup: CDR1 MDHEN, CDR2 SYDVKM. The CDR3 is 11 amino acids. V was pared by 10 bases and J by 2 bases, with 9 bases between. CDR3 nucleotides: TGTGCCATCACAGGTCCCTACGAGCAGTACTTC. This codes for CAITGPYEQYF.

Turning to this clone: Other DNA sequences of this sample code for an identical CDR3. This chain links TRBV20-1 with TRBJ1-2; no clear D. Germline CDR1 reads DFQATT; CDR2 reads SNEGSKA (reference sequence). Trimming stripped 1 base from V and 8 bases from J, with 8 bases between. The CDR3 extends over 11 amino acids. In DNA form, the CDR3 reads TGCAGTGCTAGAGGAGGGAACGGCTACACCTTC. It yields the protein CSARGGNGYTF.

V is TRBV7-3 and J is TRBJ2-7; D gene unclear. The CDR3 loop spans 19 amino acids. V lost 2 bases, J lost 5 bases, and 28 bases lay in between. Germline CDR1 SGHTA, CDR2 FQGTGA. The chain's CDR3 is CASSLYPQANSQLPHEQYF. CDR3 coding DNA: TGTGCCAGCAGCTTATATCCCCAAGCCAACTCACAGCTTCCCCACGAGCAGTACTTC.

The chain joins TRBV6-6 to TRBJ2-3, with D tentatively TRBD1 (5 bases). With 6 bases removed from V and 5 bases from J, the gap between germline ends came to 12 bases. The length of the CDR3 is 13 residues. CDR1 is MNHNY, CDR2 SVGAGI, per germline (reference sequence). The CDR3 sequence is CASRQGREDTQYF. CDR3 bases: TGTGCCAGCAGGCAGGGCAGGGAAGATACGCAGTATTTT.

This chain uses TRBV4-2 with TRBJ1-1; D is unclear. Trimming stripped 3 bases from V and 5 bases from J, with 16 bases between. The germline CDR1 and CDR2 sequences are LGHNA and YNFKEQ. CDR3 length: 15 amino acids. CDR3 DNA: TGTGCCAGCAGCCATGCCCCGGCCTCCGGGACTGAAGCTTTCTTT. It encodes CASSHAPASGTEAFF.

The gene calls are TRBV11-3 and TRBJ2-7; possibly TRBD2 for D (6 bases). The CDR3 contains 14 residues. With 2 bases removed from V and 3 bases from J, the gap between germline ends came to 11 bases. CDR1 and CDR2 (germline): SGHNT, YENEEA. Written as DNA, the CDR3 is TGTGCCAGCAGCTTAAGGCAGGAGGGCTACGAGCAGTACTTC. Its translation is CASSLRQEGYEQYF.

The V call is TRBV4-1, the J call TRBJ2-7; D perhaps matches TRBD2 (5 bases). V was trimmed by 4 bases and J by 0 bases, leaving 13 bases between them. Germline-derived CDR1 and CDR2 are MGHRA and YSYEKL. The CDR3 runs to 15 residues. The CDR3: CASSLEGVSSYEQYF. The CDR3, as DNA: TGCGCCAGCAGCCTAGAGGGCGTAAGCTCCTACGAGCAGTACTTC.

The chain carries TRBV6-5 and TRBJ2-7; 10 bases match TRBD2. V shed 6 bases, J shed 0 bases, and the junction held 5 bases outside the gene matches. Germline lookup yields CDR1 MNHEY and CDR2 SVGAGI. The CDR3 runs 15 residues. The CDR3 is CASSLLAGASYEQYF. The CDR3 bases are TGTGCCAGCAGCCTTCTAGCGGGGGCCTCCTACGAGCAGTACTTC.

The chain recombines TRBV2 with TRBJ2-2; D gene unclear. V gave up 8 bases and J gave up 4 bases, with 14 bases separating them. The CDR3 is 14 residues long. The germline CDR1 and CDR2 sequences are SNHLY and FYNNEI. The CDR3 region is CASRPEPRTGELFF. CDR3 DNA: TGTGCCAGCCGCCCTGAGCCCCGCACCGGGGAGCTGTTTTTT.

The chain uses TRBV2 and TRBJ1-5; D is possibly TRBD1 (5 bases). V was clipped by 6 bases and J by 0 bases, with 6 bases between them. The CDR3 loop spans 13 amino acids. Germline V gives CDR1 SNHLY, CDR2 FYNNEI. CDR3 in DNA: TGTGCCAGCAGAGACAGTAGCAATCAGCCCCAGCATTTT. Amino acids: CASRDSSNQPQHF.

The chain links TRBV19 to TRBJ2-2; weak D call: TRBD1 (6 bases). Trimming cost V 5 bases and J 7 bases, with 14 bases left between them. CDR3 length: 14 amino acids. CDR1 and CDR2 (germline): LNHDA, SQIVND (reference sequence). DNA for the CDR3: TGTGCCAGTAGTCCCAGCAGGGGCATCGGGGAGCTGTTTTTT. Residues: CASSPSRGIGELFF.

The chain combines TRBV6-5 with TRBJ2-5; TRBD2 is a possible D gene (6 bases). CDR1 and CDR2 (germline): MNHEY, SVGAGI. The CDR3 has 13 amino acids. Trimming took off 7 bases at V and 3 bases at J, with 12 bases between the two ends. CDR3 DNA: TGTGCCAGCACCCCCCCGGGGGAAGAGACCCAGTACTTC. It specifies CASTPPGEETQYF.

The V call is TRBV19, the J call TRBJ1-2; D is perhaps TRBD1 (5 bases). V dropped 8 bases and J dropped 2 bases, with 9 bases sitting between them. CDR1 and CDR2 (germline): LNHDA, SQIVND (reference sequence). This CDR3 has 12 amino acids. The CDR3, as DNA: TGTGCCAGTGTGGGGGGGAACTATGGCTACACCTTC. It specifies CASVGGNYGYTF.